This T cell receptor beta chain was recovered during a study of blood T cell repertoires in COVID-19. At the level of the study: Specimens from acute and convalescent COVID-19 originated in the United States, Italy and Spain. Nucleic acid was either cDNA or gDNA, and it came from T cells, B-cell-depleted T cells, or PBMCs.

Original handling: Amplification of reference gene primers provided the estimated nucleated cell counts. Assay: immunoSEQ multiplex PCR; the TCRdb copy retains only in-frame clones and omits some. V, J and clone size are taken as reported in that table, and D and trimming were inferred from the DNA itself. Of 310,000 or so clones listed, around 87% are singletons. From germline, CDR1 is MGHRA and CDR2 YSYEKL. V was clipped by 4 bases and J by 8 bases, with 17 bases between them. The CDR3 is 14 residues long. Input material: peripheral blood. The origin of this receptor is a woman under 40 who had recovered from COVID-19. The rearrangement joins TRBV4-1 to TRBJ1-2; possibly TRBD1 for D (6 bases). CDR3: CASSRPEGDGGYTF. The CDR3 nucleotides read TGCGCCAGCAGCCGACCTGAGGGGGATGGAGGCTACACCTTC.